This record concerns one T cell receptor beta chain sequence. Antigen specificity is unknown. These data belong to a study of OX40 agonist ivuxolimab in advanced cancers. Autoimmune disease history or systemic immunosuppression led to patient exclusion. General study points: Clones of CD4+ and CD8+ blood T cells grew by week 6 at doses of 0.1 to 3.0 mg/kg.

Assay used: immunoSEQ multiplex PCR; TCRdb lists only in-frame clones, some missing. The sample has about 30,000 clones, approximately 84% seen once. Here the sequenced sample was CD4+ or CD8+ T cells sorted from blood, taken in a trial of the OX40 agonist ivuxolimab. The TCR was taken from an adult with an advanced solid tumor such as melanoma, head and neck, liver or kidney cancer.

CDR3 sequence: CASSLVGTAEETQYF. The DNA of the CDR3 is TGTGCCAGCAGCTTGGTAGGGACCGCAGAAGAGACCCAGTACTTC. This rearrangement joins TRBV5-4 to TRBJ2-5; D assignment may be TRBD1 or TRBD2 (5 bases each). This CDR3 has 15 residues. V gave up 0 bases and J gave up 3 bases, with 12 bases separating them. From germline, CDR1 is SGHNT and CDR2 YYREEE (reference sequence).